The rows below give T cell receptor beta chains drawn from one sample of a study of T-cell reconstitution after alpha-beta-depleted transplantation in children. TCRdb re-called the PCR reads through MiXCR, storing one row per CDR3 protein. The sample records about 980,000 distinct CDR3 sequences, about 29% being singletons. The sample was PBMCs, mostly from graft donor cells, taken 360 days after TCRalphabeta/CD19-depleted stem cell transplant. All receptors derive from a boy less than two years old who had a stem cell transplant for SCID, so the T cells may come from the graft donor. Both conserved end residues are part of each CDR3.

j_call | v_call | cdr3_aa
TRBJ2-4 | TRBV20-1 | CSANKPGGLAKNIQYF
TRBJ1-5 | TRBV12-3/TRBV12-4 | CASSFEPQAMNQPQHF
TRBJ2-2 | TRBV5-1 | CASKAARNTGELFF
TRBJ2-3 | TRBV5-4 | CASSLPSVNTQYF
TRBJ2-2 | TRBV5-1 | CASILEFAGELFF
TRBJ2-5 | TRBV5-4 | CASSLRQGFWETQYF
TRBJ2-7 | TRBV12-3/TRBV12-4 | CASSLDPGTAYEQYF
TRBJ2-7 | TRBV20-1 | CSAPSSGGAYEQYF
TRBJ2-7 | TRBV5-4 | CASSNPQGATDEQYF
TRBJ2-3 | TRBV3-1 | CASSQGGPGAADTQYF
TRBJ1-1 | TRBV6-5 | CASSRGKTEAFF
TRBJ1-1 | TRBV3-1 | CASSQDPQGNTEAFF
TRBJ2-5 | TRBV18 | CASSPGMETQYF
TRBJ2-2 | TRBV28 | CASIDYLRGTGELFF
TRBJ2-2 | TRBV4-3 | CASSPEGGTGELFF
TRBJ1-1 | TRBV6-6 | CASSYGQGAEAFF
TRBJ2-3 | TRBV7-9 | CASTRAAMHTDTQYF
TRBJ1-1 | TRBV12-3/TRBV12-4 | CASSPMGANRAEAFF
TRBJ1-1 | TRBV29-1 | CSAQGDSRLNTEAFF
TRBJ2-3 | TRBV27 | CATGTSGGLTDTQYF
TRBJ2-3 | TRBV24-1 | CATSDSTPGADTQYF
TRBJ1-1 | TRBV5-1 | CASSFTSGGVNTEAFF
TRBJ2-7 | TRBV7-2 | CASSLEAEISYEQYF
TRBJ2-5 | TRBV5-1 | CASRPLAGVEETQYF
TRBJ1-2 | TRBV11-1 | CASSRGGRDGYTF
TRBJ2-6 | TRBV15 | CATSRESSGANVLTF
TRBJ2-3 | TRBV5-1 | CASSLLGTSGRTDTQYF
TRBJ1-2 | TRBV4-3 | CASSQDAGVGYTF
TRBJ2-2 | TRBV20-1 | CSARDFRAGGVATGELFF
TRBJ2-3 | TRBV15 | CATSVSLGPGTDTQYF
TRBJ1-4 | TRBV20-1 | CSARQGIEKLFF
TRBJ2-7 | TRBV6-5 | CASSYGVTGARQDEQYF
TRBJ2-3 | TRBV20-1 | CSARGGGLALPQYF
TRBJ2-1 | TRBV27 | CASSTRGAANEQFF
TRBJ2-7 | TRBV4-1 | CASSQPVPYEQYF
TRBJ2-1 | TRBV4-3 | CASSQDLGWTNNEQFF
TRBJ2-6 | TRBV12-3/TRBV12-4 | CASSLSRGLANVLTF
TRBJ2-1 | TRBV4-1 | CASSLEKGVNEQFF
TRBJ2-5 | TRBV5-1 | CASSLKTSMETQYF
TRBJ2-3 | TRBV12-3/TRBV12-4 | CASSPTPGDTQYF
TRBJ2-2 | TRBV28 | CASNYGDSWGTGELFF
TRBJ2-7 | TRBV10-2 | CASSPPGTGGSEHYEQYF
TRBJ1-5 | TRBV12-3/TRBV12-4 | CASSFRGTNQPQHF
TRBJ2-3 | TRBV4-3 | CASSQESRSTDTQYF
TRBJ1-1 | TRBV20-1 | CSARGVVRLNTEAFF
TRBJ2-5 | TRBV5-1 | CASSRGTAQQETQYF
TRBJ2-6 | TRBV12-3/TRBV12-4 | CASPRDTGANVLTF
TRBJ2-7 | TRBV4-2 | CASSHSGWGYEQYF
TRBJ2-3 | TRBV15 | CATSRRRVTDTQYF
TRBJ2-7 | TRBV9 | CASSPWEGRGGTYEQYF
TRBJ2-1 | TRBV19 | CATVDPPNEQFF
TRBJ2-3 | TRBV6-5 | CASSYSGLAADTQYF
TRBJ2-1 | TRBV20-1 | CSANGTPRNEQFF
TRBJ2-3 | TRBV29-1 | CSVEGGSTDTQYF
TRBJ2-3 | TRBV5-1 | CASSSVGPVSKGTQYF
TRBJ2-1 | TRBV20-1 | CSAPRHGEFF